This T cell receptor (beta chain) emerged from a study of T-cell reconstitution after alpha-beta-depleted transplantation in children. Study conclusions and caveats: One year post-transplant, T-cell counts and diversity were largely derived from T cells produced anew. Reports say that about two months after transplant, the alpha-beta T cells came out of several hundred graft clones that had expanded.

The germline V gene encodes CDR1 SGHTS and CDR2 YDEGEE. This CDR3 comprises 13 residues. The ends lost 3 bases at V and 6 bases at J; junction bases unmatched: 0. A library of TCRbeta sequences, prepared with unique molecular identifiers, was generated. One entry per CDR3 protein, called by TCRdb with MiXCR from the PCR reads. The sample has approximately 82,000 distinct CDR3 sequences; approximately 18% are singletons. This clonotype was observed many times. Its antigen is not identified. The receptor was derived from a male patient between 2 and 10 years old who had a stem cell transplant for acute lymphoblastic leukemia, so the T cells may come from the graft donor. The sample here was PBMCs, mostly from graft donor cells, taken 360 days after TCRalphabeta/CD19-depleted stem cell transplant. The V gene is TRBV5-8, the J gene TRBJ1-5; 10 bases are a match to TRBD1. The chain's CDR3 is CASSWDRGQPQHF. CDR3 sequence (DNA): TGTGCCAGCAGCTGGGACAGGGGTCAGCCCCAGCATTTT. The whole variable domain, remainder taken from reference TRBV5-8 and TRBJ1-5, is EAGVTQSPTHLIKTRGQQATLRCSPISGHTSVYWYQQALGLGLQFLLWYDEGEERNRGNFPPRFSGRQFPNYSSELNVNALELEDSALYLCASSWDRGQPQHFGDGTRLSIL.